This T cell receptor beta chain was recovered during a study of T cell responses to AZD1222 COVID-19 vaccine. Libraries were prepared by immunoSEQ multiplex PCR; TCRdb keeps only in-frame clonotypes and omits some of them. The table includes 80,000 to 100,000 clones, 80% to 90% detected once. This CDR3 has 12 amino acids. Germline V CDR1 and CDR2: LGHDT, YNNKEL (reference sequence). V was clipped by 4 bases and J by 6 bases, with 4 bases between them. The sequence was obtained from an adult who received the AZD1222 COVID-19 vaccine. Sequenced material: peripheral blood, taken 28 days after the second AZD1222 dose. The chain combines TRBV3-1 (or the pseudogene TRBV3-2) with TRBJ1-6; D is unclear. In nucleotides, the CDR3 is TGTGCCAGCAGCCCTACTAATTCACCCCTCCACTTT. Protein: CASSPTNSPLHF.